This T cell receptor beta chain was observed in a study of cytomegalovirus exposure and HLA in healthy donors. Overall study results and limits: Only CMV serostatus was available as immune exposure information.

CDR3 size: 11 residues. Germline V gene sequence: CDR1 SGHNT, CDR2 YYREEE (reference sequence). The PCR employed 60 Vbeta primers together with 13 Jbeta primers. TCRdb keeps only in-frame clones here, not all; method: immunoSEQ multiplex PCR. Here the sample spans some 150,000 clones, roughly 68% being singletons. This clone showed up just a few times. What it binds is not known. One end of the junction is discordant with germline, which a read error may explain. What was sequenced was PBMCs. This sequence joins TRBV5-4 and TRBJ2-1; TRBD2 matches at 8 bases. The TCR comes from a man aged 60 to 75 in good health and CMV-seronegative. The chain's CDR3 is CASSSPGLVLF. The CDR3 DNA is TGTGCCAGCAGCTCCCCGGGACTAGTCCTCTTC.